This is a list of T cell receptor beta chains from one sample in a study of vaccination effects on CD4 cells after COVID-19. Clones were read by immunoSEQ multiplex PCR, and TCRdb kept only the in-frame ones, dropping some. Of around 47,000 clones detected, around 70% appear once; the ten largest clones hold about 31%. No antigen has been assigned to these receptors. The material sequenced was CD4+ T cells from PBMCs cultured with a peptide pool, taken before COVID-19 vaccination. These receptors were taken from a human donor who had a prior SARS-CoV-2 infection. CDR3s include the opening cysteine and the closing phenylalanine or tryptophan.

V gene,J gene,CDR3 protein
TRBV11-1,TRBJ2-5,CASSFGGPGVETQYF
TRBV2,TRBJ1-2,CASKGNYGYTF
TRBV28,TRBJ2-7,CASRNRGAYEQYF
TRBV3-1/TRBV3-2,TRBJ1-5,CASSQMIGRDQPQHF
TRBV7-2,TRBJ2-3,CASRTTSGAPDTQYF
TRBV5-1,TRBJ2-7,CASSPGTSGSGEQYF
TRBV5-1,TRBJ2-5,CASSSGALRETQYF
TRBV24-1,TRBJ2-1,CATSVQGLAGDNEQFF
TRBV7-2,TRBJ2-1,CASSQGLAGNNEQFF
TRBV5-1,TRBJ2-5,CASSLVPSGDGTQYF
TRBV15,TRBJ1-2,CATSRGEFYGYTF
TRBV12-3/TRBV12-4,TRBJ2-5,CASSLILIETQYF
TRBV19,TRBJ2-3,CASSSAGVSTDTQYF
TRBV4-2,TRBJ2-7,CASSQAVAASYEQYF
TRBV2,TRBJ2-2,CASSEVEFMDTGELFF
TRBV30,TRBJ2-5,CAWSVRMRETQYF
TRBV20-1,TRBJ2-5,CSASRTQETQYF
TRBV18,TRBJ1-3,CASSPSDSFAGNTIYF
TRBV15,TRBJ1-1,CATSRDRDAEAFF
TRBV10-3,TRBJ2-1,CAISAGTSGGTYNEQFF
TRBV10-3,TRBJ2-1,CAISTTGTYNEQFF
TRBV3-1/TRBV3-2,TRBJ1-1,CASSLHIRGSEAFF
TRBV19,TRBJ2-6,CASTAGDRGSGANVLTF
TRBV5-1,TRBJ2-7,CASSLYVSGDEQYF
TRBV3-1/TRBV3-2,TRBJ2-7,CATKDRENEQYF
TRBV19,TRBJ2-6,CASKPGNTNSGANVLTF
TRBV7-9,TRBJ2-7,CASAGLAAPSLYEQYF
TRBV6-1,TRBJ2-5,CASSEIKYQETQYF
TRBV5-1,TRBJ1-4,CASNTGGADEKLFF
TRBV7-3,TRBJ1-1,CASSFTGTANTEAFF
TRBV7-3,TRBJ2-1,CASSSGLGYNEQFF
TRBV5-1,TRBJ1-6,CASPTLGKYNSPLHF
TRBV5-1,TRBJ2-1,CASSFSGGINEQFF
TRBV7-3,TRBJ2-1,CASSAYPGTYNEQFF
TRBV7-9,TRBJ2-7,CASSLSTSGRARSRNEQYF
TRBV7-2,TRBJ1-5,CASSPGGGAGQPQHF
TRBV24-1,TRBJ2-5,CATSDPVRGTQYF
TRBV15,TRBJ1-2,CATSRSGTGGQGYTF
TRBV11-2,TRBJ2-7,CASSSPWYAYSYEQYF
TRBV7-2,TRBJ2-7,CASSSAGEQYF
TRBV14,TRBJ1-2,CASSQVTSNYGYTF
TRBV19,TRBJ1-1,CASSRQGFRAFF
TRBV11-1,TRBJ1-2,CASSTRSGGRYGYTF
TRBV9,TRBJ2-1,CASSVTLGFRDPYNEQFF
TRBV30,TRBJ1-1,CALIEVTGLNTEAFF
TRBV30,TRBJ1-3,CAWSVGFSGNTIYF
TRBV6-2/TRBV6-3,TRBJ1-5,CASSKPVGTEDQPQHF
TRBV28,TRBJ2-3,CASSLWTSGGRGSQYF
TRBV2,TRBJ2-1,CASRGASYNEQFF
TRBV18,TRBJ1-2,CASSLGGTFNYGYTF
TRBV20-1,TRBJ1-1,CSARTHTEAFF
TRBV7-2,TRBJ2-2,CASSLDTGELFF
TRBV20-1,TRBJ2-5,CSGAGGETQYF